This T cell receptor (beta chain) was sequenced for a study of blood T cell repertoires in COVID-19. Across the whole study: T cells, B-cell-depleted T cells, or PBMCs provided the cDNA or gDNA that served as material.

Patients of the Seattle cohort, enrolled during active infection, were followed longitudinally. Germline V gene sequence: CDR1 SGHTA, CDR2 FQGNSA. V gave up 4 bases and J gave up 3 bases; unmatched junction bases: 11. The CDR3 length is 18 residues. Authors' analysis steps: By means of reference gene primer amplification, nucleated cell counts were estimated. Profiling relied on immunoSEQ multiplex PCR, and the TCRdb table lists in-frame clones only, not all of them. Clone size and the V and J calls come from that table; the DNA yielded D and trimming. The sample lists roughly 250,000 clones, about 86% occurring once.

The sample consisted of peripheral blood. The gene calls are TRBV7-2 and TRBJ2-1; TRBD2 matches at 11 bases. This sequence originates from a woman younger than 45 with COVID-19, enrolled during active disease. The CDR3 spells CASSSVGTSGVLYNEQFF. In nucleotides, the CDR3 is TGTGCCAGCAGCTCCGTCGGGACTAGCGGAGTCCTCTACAATGAGCAGTTCTTC.